This TCR beta chain comes out of a study of blood T cell repertoires in COVID-19. The wider study: Acute-phase and convalescent COVID-19 samples originated in the United States, Italy and Spain.

V shed 0 bases and J shed 7 bases, with 6 bases lying between them. This CDR3 comprises 13 residues. Germline V gives CDR1 LGHDT, CDR2 YNNKEL (reference sequence). Under the authors' procedure: Reference gene primer amplification gave estimated nucleated cell counts. The protocol was immunoSEQ multiplex PCR, while the TCRdb copy is restricted to in-frame clones and leaves out a portion. The V and J calls and clone size come from that table; D and trimming were worked out from the DNA. Here the sample spans tens of thousands of clones, around 77% being singletons. This TCR derives from a human donor in a cohort sampled during active COVID-19. The genes are TRBV3-1 (or the pseudogene TRBV3-2) and TRBJ2-2, with D possibly TRBD1 on 6 matching bases. The sample comprised peripheral blood. CDR3 sequence reads: CASSQEDSGELFF. The CDR3 region has the DNA TGTGCCAGCAGCCAAGAGGACAGCGGGGAGCTGTTTTTT.